This paragraph reports one TCR beta chain. Its cognate antigen is unknown. These data originate in a study of post-analysis software for immune sequencing data. Regarding the study as a whole: In patients, about 5 TRBV segments were more frequent than in controls, with TRBV5-6, TRBV5-1 and TRBV20-1 among them. Relative to controls, patients with multiple sclerosis showed significantly lower normalized Chao1 diversity. F measure showed strong co-clustering of same-batch samples.

Presence of unique molecular identifiers characterized the TCR beta cDNA libraries. T cells numbering about 0.95 to 10 million yielded roughly 500,000 cDNA molecules. TCRdb re-analysed the PCR reads in MiXCR, keeping a single row per CDR3 protein. Among roughly 410,000 distinct CDR3 sequences, around 33% were seen once, and the ten largest hold 13%. V shed 0 bases and J 8 bases; nucleotides not matched to a gene: 4. From germline, CDR1 is LGHDT and CDR2 YNNKEL (reference sequence). CDR3 length: 14 amino acids. The clonotype comes from a girl between 5 and 17 years old with multiple sclerosis. Sequenced input: blood. The chain has TRBV3-1 and TRBJ2-1; 7 bases agree with TRBD1. The CDR3 is CASSQENRGYEQFF. CDR3 coding DNA: TGTGCCAGCAGCCAAGAGAACAGGGGTTATGAGCAGTTCTTC.